Given below is one T cell receptor (beta chain) in context. This sample is drawn from a study of shared T cell receptors in the human thymus. V was trimmed by 4 bases and J by 0 bases, leaving 10 bases between them. The germline V gene has CDR1 MDHEN and CDR2 SYDVKM. The CDR3 is 15 residues long. Measured with immunoSEQ multiplex PCR; TCRdb has only the in-frame clones, and not every one. This sample has 640,000 or so clones, with more than 70% found just once. These same data were also listed under a study on human thymus T cells. That study reports: Thymic TCR repertoires of unrelated people reportedly overlapped highly.

The receptor was isolated from a boy under two years old with a congenital heart defect. J is TRBJ2-1 and V is TRBV28; tentatively, D is TRBD2 (5 bases). Sequencing input: thymocytes. CDR3 sequence reads: CASSSQRISYNEQFF. In DNA, the CDR3 is TGTGCCAGCAGTTCGCAGCGGATCTCCTACAATGAGCAGTTCTTC.